This record concerns one T cell receptor beta chain sequence. Its target is not known. The PCR was carried out with 60 Vbeta primers and 13 Jbeta primers. Data came from immunoSEQ multiplex PCR; TCRdb stores just in-frame clones and leaves some out. Of more than 90,000 clones in the sample, about four fifths were seen once. This entry belongs to a study of cytomegalovirus exposure and HLA in healthy donors. Whole-study context: An analysis done earlier identified about 120 million unique TCR beta sequences from 190 million or so T cells.

The germline V gene has CDR1 KGHSH and CDR2 LQKENI. The CDR3 runs to 15 residues. V lost 3 bases to trimming and J lost 5 bases; unmatched junction nucleotides: 8. Overall study results and limits: Rarity held for most TCR sequences, but there were some public TCRs that occurred in many donors. Later analysis showed TCR association rates varying by HLA locus, highest for DRB1 and lowest for HLA-C. A few chains tied to CMV proved CMV antigen-specific in vitro.

V gene TRBV18 combines with J gene TRBJ2-5, with TRBD1 matching over 8 bases. The receptor was isolated from a woman in her 70s in good health and CMV-seropositive. The source material was PBMCs. This CDR3 is CASSPSGTGGETQYF. In DNA, the CDR3 is TGTGCCAGCTCACCTTCCGGGACAGGAGGGGAGACCCAGTACTTC.